Presented here are 7 T cell receptor beta chains from one specimen sequenced in a study of blood T cell repertoires in COVID-19. Profiling relied on immunoSEQ multiplex PCR, and the TCRdb table lists in-frame clones only, not all of them. The table includes some 120,000 clones, 75% to 90% detected once. The sample comprised peripheral blood. The origin of the receptors is a human donor in a cohort sampled during active COVID-19.

The chain joins TRBV15 to TRBJ2-5; tentatively, D is TRBD2 (5 bases). This CDR3 spans 14 amino acids. V was pared by 0 bases and J by 7 bases, with 12 bases between. Germline lookup yields CDR1 LNHNV and CDR2 YYDKDF (reference sequence). CDR3 region: CATSRDRTGGTQYF. CDR3 bases: TGTGCCACCAGCAGAGACAGGACTGGCGGGACCCAGTACTTC.

The chain recombines TRBV11-2 with TRBJ1-1; weak D call: TRBD1 (5 bases). CDR3 size: 13 residues. Looked up from germline, CDR1 is SGHAT and CDR2 is FQNNGV. The V end lost 4 bases, the J end lost 1 base, and 7 bases lay between the germline ends. CDR3 bases: TGTGCCAGCAGCTCTCAGGGGAACACTGAAGCTTTCTTT. It encodes CASSSQGNTEAFF.

This clone was observed once. The J gene is TRBJ2-7, the V gene TRBV19; D perhaps matches TRBD1 (5 bases). The CDR3 contains 15 residues. Trimming pared 4 bases from V and 2 bases from J, leaving 15 bases between. Per germline, CDR1 LNHDA and CDR2 SQIVND (reference sequence). The CDR3 protein is CASSSRSGIPYEQYF. The CDR3 DNA reads as TGTGCCAGTAGTAGCCGGTCAGGGATTCCCTACGAGCAGTACTTC.

The chain couples TRBV27 to TRBJ1-2; 7 bases are a match to TRBD1. Trimming cost V 4 bases and J 8 bases; bases outside gene matches: 13. This CDR3 has 15 residues. Germline CDR1 reads MNHEY; CDR2 reads SMNVEV (reference sequence). CDR3 sequence: CASSSRQGSIYGYTF. The CDR3 nucleotides are TGTGCCAGCAGTTCGAGACAGGGTTCAATCTACGGCTACACCTTC.

The V call is TRBV19, the J call TRBJ1-2, with 10 positions matching TRBD1. Trimming at V came to 6 bases and at J to 8 bases, leaving 9 bases not matched to a gene. The germline V gene has CDR1 LNHDA and CDR2 SQIVND (reference sequence). The CDR3 contains 14 residues. The CDR3 region has the DNA TGTGCCAGTAGGCCCGGGACAGGGGTGGGCGGCTACACCTTC. Protein: CASRPGTGVGGYTF.

This clone appeared a single time. CDR3 sequence reads: CASSSAGRAGNTIYF. In DNA form, the CDR3 reads TGTGCCAGCAGCTCCGCGGGTCGCGCTGGAAACACCATATATTTT. The rearrangement uses TRBV5-6 and TRBJ1-3; D gene unclear. The germline V gene encodes CDR1 SGHDT and CDR2 YYEEEE. Trimming shortened V by 3 bases and J by 2 bases, and 12 bases separated the two germline ends. This CDR3 spans 15 amino acids. The full variable domain, its missing parts supplied by reference TRBV5-6 and TRBJ1-3, is DAGVTQSPTHLIKTRGQQVTLRCSPKSGHDTVSWYQQALGQGPQFIFQYYEEEERQRGNFPDRFSGHQFPNYSSELNVNALLLGDSALYLCASSSAGRAGNTIYFGEGSWLTVV.

This chain connects TRBV7-2 to TRBJ2-1, with 9 bases fitting TRBD2. With 6 bases clipped from V and 3 bases from J, the junction kept 6 bases outside the gene matches. CDR3 size: 15 residues. Germline V gives CDR1 SGHTA, CDR2 FQGNSA. CDR3 sequence reads: CASSNRLADYNEQFF. The CDR3 bases are TGTGCCAGCAGTAATAGACTAGCGGACTACAATGAGCAGTTCTTC.